Below, 27 T cell receptor beta chains from the same sample are listed, as sequenced in a study of cytomegalovirus exposure and HLA in healthy donors. The primer mix had 60 Vbeta and 13 Jbeta primers. The table came from immunoSEQ multiplex PCR; TCRdb's copy has only in-frame clones and leaves some out. The data hold 150,000 or so clones, with roughly 76% observed a single time. Sample: PBMCs. The receptors stem from a woman aged 18-30 years in good health and CMV-seropositive.

The chain has TRBV4-3 and TRBJ2-3; D is unresolved. Germline CDR1 LGHNA, CDR2 YSLEER. CDR3 length: 15 amino acids. Trimming pared 0 bases from V and 7 bases from J, leaving 14 bases between. CDR3 in DNA: TGCGCCAGCAGCCAAGATCGAGTCTCCACGTATACGCAGTATTTT. Translating gives CASSQDRVSTYTQYF.

The chain couples TRBV14 to TRBJ1-6; maybe TRBD1 (6 bases). This CDR3 is built from 15 residues. Deletions cut 4 bases from V and 6 bases from J, with 13 bases between. Germline loops: CDR1 SGHDN, CDR2 FVKESK. CDR3 in amino acids: CASSLLDRPNSPLHF. The CDR3 coding sequence is TGTGCCAGCAGCCTTCTCGACAGGCCTAATTCACCCCTCCACTTT.

The chain links TRBV27 to TRBJ2-7; D remains ambiguous. The CDR3 covers 16 residues. The germline gives CDR1 MNHEY, CDR2 SMNVEV (reference sequence). V lost 8 bases and J lost 0, with 20 bases in between. The CDR3 nucleotides read TGTGCCAGCCCTACGACCACCTCTTCTAGCTCCTACGAGCAGTACTTC. Its translation: CASPTTTSSSSYEQYF.

This chain uses TRBV5-1 with TRBJ2-5, with D tentatively TRBD2 (6 bases). The CDR3 runs 16 residues. The V gene's germline CDR1 is SGHRS and CDR2 YFSETQ. Trimming took 4 bases from V and 3 from J, leaving 19 bases between them. The CDR3 protein is CASSPSTGTAKETQYF. CDR3 DNA sequence: TGCGCCAGCAGCCCATCCACCGGGACTGCTAAAGAGACCCAGTACTTC.

The V and J genes are TRBV2 and TRBJ2-5; 8 bases map to TRBD1. With 4 bases clipped from V and 5 bases from J, the junction kept 12 bases outside the gene matches. The CDR3 has 16 residues. CDR1 and CDR2 (germline): SNHLY, FYNNEI. The CDR3 sequence is CASSGRDRGIVETQYF. As DNA, the CDR3 is TGTGCCAGCAGTGGCCGAGACAGGGGAATTGTGGAGACCCAGTACTTC.

The rearrangement uses TRBV10-1 and TRBJ1-6; D is perhaps TRBD1 (6 bases). The V end lost 6 bases, the J end lost 14 bases, and 17 bases lay between the germline ends. The CDR3 runs to 13 residues. Germline-derived CDR1 and CDR2 are WNHNN and SYGVQD (reference sequence). As DNA, the CDR3 is TGCGCCAGCAGCGGACAGACCTCCGAGACCCTCCACTTT. Amino acids: CASSGQTSETLHF.

This sequence joins TRBV18 and TRBJ1-2; 7 bases align to TRBD1. This CDR3 region has 14 residues. Germline values: CDR1 KGHSH, CDR2 LQKENI. The V gene end was trimmed by 6 bases and the J gene end by 8 bases; junction bases not matched to a gene: 12. The CDR3 protein is CASSTGQDWHGYTF. Written as DNA, the CDR3 is TGTGCCAGCTCCACTGGACAGGACTGGCACGGCTACACCTTC.

This clone was detected a few times. The chain uses TRBV27 and TRBJ2-1; TRBD2 matches 7 bases. The CDR3 spans 14 residues. The germline V gene has CDR1 MNHEY and CDR2 SMNVEV (reference sequence). Trimming at V came to 8 bases and at J to 3 bases, leaving 7 bases not matched to a gene. DNA for the CDR3: TGTGCCAGCGGGGGTGGGGGGGGCTACAATGAGCAGTTCTTC. This encodes CASGGGGGYNEQFF.

This clone was detected only once. The V call is TRBV5-4, the J call TRBJ2-7; 9 bases are a match to TRBD2. The CDR3 has 13 amino acids. V dropped 5 bases and J dropped 7; count of bases not matched to a gene: 7. Germline assignment: CDR1 SGHNT and CDR2 YYREEE (reference sequence). DNA for the CDR3: TGTGCCAGCAGGACCGGCGGGGGGGGTGAGCAGTACTTC. Amino acids: CASRTGGGGEQYF.

The chain links TRBV5-1 to TRBJ1-6; D remains ambiguous. The V gene's germline CDR1 is SGHRS and CDR2 YFSETQ. Trimming removed 4 bases at V and 0 bases at J, with 14 bases between. This CDR3 spans 17 amino acids. Written as DNA, the CDR3 is TGCGCCAGCAGCACCAACCCCACGAGCTCCTATAATTCACCCCTCCACTTT. Translation gives CASSTNPTSSYNSPLHF.

The chain has TRBV6-5 and TRBJ2-7; 9 bases are shared with TRBD1. Germline values: CDR1 MNHEY, CDR2 SVGAGI. The CDR3 runs 14 residues. V lost 6 bases and J lost 3; bases outside the gene matches: 6. The CDR3 region is CASSRDRALYEQYF. CDR3 DNA: TGTGCCAGCAGCCGGGACAGGGCCCTCTACGAGCAGTACTTC.

This clone was seen only once. Other DNA variants within this sample encode the same CDR3. V gene TRBV27 combines with J gene TRBJ1-1; D remains ambiguous. CDR3 length: 15 residues. V was cut by 1 base and J by 0 bases, with 9 bases left in between. Germline CDR1 is MNHEY and CDR2 is SMNVEV (reference sequence). The CDR3 is CASSLFGGMNTEAFF. For the CDR3, the DNA is TGTGCCAGCAGTTTATTTGGAGGGATGAACACTGAAGCTTTCTTT.

The chain uses TRBV30 and TRBJ2-5; 8 bases line up with TRBD2. With the DNA end fitting TRBJ2-7 better, the J assignment may be wrong. This CDR3 is 14 amino acids long. Germline loops: CDR1 GTSNPN, CDR2 SVGIG (reference sequence). The CDR3 coding sequence is TGTGCCTGGAGTCTGGCGGGGGGCTCCTACGAGCAGTACTTC. As protein: CAWSLAGGSYEQYF.

The rearrangement joins TRBV19 to TRBJ2-2; D unclear. Trimming took 5 bases from V and 6 from J, leaving 7 bases between them. The CDR3 is 12 residues long. The germline gives CDR1 LNHDA, CDR2 SQIVND (reference sequence). CDR3 nucleotides: TGTGCCAGTAGTCCCCTCTCCGGGGAGCTGTTTTTT. The encoded protein is CASSPLSGELFF.

The V and J genes are TRBV28 and TRBJ1-5, with TRBD1 as a possible D gene (6 bases). In germline, CDR1 is MDHEN, CDR2 SYDVKM. This CDR3 has 16 residues. The V and J ends lost 6 bases and 1 base respectively, with 16 bases between them. CDR3 loop: CASRGVRGRSNQPQHF. CDR3 coding DNA: TGTGCCAGCAGGGGGGTAAGGGGGAGAAGCAATCAGCCCCAGCATTTT.

J is TRBJ2-1 and V is TRBV9; 10 bases line up with TRBD1. V dropped 4 bases and J dropped 2; count of bases not matched to a gene: 12. Germline lookup yields CDR1 SGDLS and CDR2 YYNGEE. The CDR3 has 18 amino acids. In DNA, the CDR3 is TGTGCCAGCAGCTTAACAAGAGGGGGACAGGGGACCTACAATGAGCAGTTCTTC. It translates to CASSLTRGGQGTYNEQFF. Full variable domain (remainder filled in from reference TRBV9 and TRBJ2-1): DSGVTQTPKHLITATGQRVTLRCSPRSGDLSVYWYQQSLDQGLQFLIQYYNGEERAKGNILERFSAQQFPDLHSELNLSSLELGDSALYFCASSLTRGGQGTYNEQFFGPGTRLTVL.

The chain uses TRBV5-6 and TRBJ2-5, with D perhaps matching TRBD1 (7 bases). V was trimmed by 4 bases and J by 0 bases, leaving 13 bases between them. This CDR3 contains 15 residues. CDR1 SGHDT and CDR2 YYEEEE come from the germline V gene. The CDR3 sequence: CASSGGTEYQETQYF. The CDR3 coding sequence is TGTGCCAGCAGCGGAGGGACAGAGTACCAAGAGACCCAGTACTTC.

The V and J genes are TRBV23-1 and TRBJ2-7; a possible D gene is TRBD1 (5 bases). TRBV23-1 is reported as an ORF; its role is uncertain. The ends were cut back, 6 bases at V and 7 bases at J, with 13 bases in the middle. The CDR3 is 12 amino acids. In DNA form, the CDR3 reads TGCGCCAGCAGGAAGGGGCTGTCGGAGCAGTACTTC. It codes for CASRKGLSEQYF.

This clone was observed a handful of times. V gene TRBV6-1 combines with J gene TRBJ1-5, with D unresolved. The CDR3 runs to 15 residues. Germline CDR1 MNHNS, CDR2 SASEGT. The V end was cut by 1 base, the J end by 3 bases, with 10 bases between. The CDR3 loop is CASSEGTLDNQPQHF. Here the CDR3 DNA reads TGTGCCAGCAGTGAAGGCACCCTAGACAATCAGCCCCAGCATTTT.

V usage is TRBV5-5 and J usage is TRBJ2-1; 10 bases align to TRBD2. V trimming: 4 bases; J trimming: 4 bases; junction bases outside the gene matches: 11. Germline CDR1 and CDR2: SGHKS and YYEKEE (reference sequence). The CDR3 loop spans 17 amino acids. As DNA, the CDR3 is TGTGCCAGCAGCCCTCGGAGTAGCGGGGGGATGTACAATGAGCAGTTCTTC. It translates to CASSPRSSGGMYNEQFF.

The chain couples TRBV6-5 to TRBJ1-5, with no clear D. Germline V gene sequence: CDR1 MNHEY, CDR2 SVGAGI. The CDR3 consists of 15 residues. Trimming cost V 0 bases and J 5 bases, with 11 bases left between them. CDR3 sequence (DNA): TGTGCCAGCAGTTACTCGAGTAATAGAGATCAGCCCCAGCATTTT. This codes for CASSYSSNRDQPQHF.

The CDR3 coding sequence is TGTGCCAGCAGCCACAAAATACCAGGGGGCAGAATATATGGCTACACCTTC. Its translation: CASSHKIPGGRIYGYTF. The rearrangement links TRBV11-2 to TRBJ1-2; TRBD1 agrees at 8 bases. The germline V gene has CDR1 SGHAT and CDR2 FQNNGV. This CDR3 contains 17 residues. The V segment lost 5 bases and the J segment 5 bases; nucleotides outside the gene matches: 16.

This sequence joins TRBV10-3 and TRBJ1-2; the D gene is possibly TRBD1 (6 bases). With 2 bases removed from V and 3 bases from J, the gap between germline ends came to 13 bases. Germline loops: CDR1 ENHRY, CDR2 SYGVKD. The CDR3 has 15 amino acids. CDR3 residues: CAISETGTPDYGYTF. The CDR3 DNA sequence: TGTGCCATCAGTGAGACCGGGACACCGGACTATGGCTACACCTTC.

The chain carries TRBV19 and TRBJ1-4; D remains unclear. The length of the CDR3 is 13 residues. Germline V gene lookup returns CDR1 LNHDA and CDR2 SQIVND (reference sequence). Trimming pared 9 bases from V and 7 bases from J, leaving 15 bases between. The chain's CDR3 is CASTGYGGEKLFF. CDR3 DNA: TGTGCCAGCACCGGTTACGGTGGTGAAAAACTGTTTTTT.

The chain links TRBV27 to TRBJ1-4; 7 bases line up with TRBD1. V trimming: 5 bases; J trimming: 0 bases; junction bases outside the gene matches: 9. The CDR3 length is 17 residues. From germline, CDR1 is MNHEY and CDR2 SMNVEV (reference sequence). In DNA form, the CDR3 reads TGTGCCAGCAGTAATCAGGGAAGGGGGCCAACTAATGAAAAACTGTTTTTT. This gives the protein CASSNQGRGPTNEKLFF.

The V gene is TRBV5-8, the J gene TRBJ1-3; the D is unclear. The CDR3 has 14 residues. Germline CDR1 SGHTS, CDR2 YDEGEE. V dropped 5 bases and J dropped 1 base, with 10 bases sitting between them. The CDR3 coding sequence is TGTGCCAGCAGACTGGCGGGGTCTGGAAACACCATATATTTT. Translating gives CASRLAGSGNTIYF.

This chain links TRBV28 with TRBJ2-7; D ambiguous. This CDR3 comprises 11 residues. Trimming left V 9 bases short and J 3 bases short, with 9 bases between. CDR1 is MDHEN and CDR2 is SYDVKM in the germline V gene. The CDR3, as DNA: TGTGCCAGTCACAGTGTCTACGAGCAGTACTTC. As protein: CASHSVYEQYF.